The T cell receptor (beta chain) described here comes from a study of T cell responses to AZD1222 COVID-19 vaccine. Study-wide results and caveats: Scientists sampled the repertoires only once the peak T cell response had passed.

Remarks on this clone: Antigen specificity is unknown.

Germline trimming cut 5 bases from V and 2 bases from J; bases unmatched to any gene: 10. This CDR3 has 18 amino acids. Germline CDR1 and CDR2: KGHDR and SFDVKD. Generated by immunoSEQ multiplex PCR, the TCRdb table keeps only in-frame clones and is missing some. Of around 150,000 clones listed, more than 90% are singletons. The sample was peripheral blood, taken 28 days after the second AZD1222 dose. The chain recombines TRBV24-1 with TRBJ2-3, with 12 bases that match TRBD2. The TCR was taken from an adult who received the AZD1222 COVID-19 vaccine. In DNA, the CDR3 is TGTGCCACCAGTGGGATTCCGGGACTAGCGGGTCTCACAGATACGCAGTATTTT. Amino acid sequence: CATSGIPGLAGLTDTQYF.